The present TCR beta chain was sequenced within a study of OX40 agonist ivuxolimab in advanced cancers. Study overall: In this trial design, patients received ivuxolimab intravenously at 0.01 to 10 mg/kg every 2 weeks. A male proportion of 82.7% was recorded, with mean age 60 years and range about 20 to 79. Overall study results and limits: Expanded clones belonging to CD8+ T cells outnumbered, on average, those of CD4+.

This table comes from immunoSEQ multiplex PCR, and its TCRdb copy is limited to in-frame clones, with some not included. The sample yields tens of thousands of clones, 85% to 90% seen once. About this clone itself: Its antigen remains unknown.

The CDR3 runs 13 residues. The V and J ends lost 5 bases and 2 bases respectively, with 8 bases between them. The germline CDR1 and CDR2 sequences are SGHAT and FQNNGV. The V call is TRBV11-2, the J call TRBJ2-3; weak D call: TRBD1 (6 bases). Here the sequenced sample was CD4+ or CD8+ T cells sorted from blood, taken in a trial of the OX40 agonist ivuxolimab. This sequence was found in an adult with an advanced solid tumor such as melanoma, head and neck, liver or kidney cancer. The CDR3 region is CASSGQPTDTQYF. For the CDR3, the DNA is TGTGCCAGCAGCGGACAGCCCACAGATACGCAGTATTTT.